This T cell receptor (beta chain) was documented in a study of shared clonotypes between healthy human individuals. Turning to the study itself: Researchers drew samples from a couple of women and a few men aged 18 to 49. Findings and caveats of the study: Among the subsets, naive ones generally showed larger estimated richness than memory ones. The authors sampled blood alone, and tissue repertoires likely differ.

The authors distributed each subset's genomic DNA evenly over several immunoSEQ plates. Data came from immunoSEQ multiplex PCR; TCRdb stores just in-frame clones and leaves some out. This table holds about 2.4 million clones, approximately 90% found once. With regard to this clone: The antigen remains unidentified.

The sequencing input was naive CD4+ T cells sorted from blood. Subset described: CD45RA+ positively selected. The sequence was obtained from a man aged 18 to 29 in good health.

In DNA, the CDR3 is TGTGCCAGCAGGGGGACAGGGTCCCAAGAGACCCAGTACTTC. Amino acid sequence: CASRGTGSQETQYF. The chain is built from TRBV27 and TRBJ2-5, with 9 bases that match TRBD1. Germline V gives CDR1 MNHEY, CDR2 SMNVEV (reference sequence). CDR3 size: 14 residues. V was pared by 6 bases and J by 1 base, with 3 bases of the junction left unmatched.